The rows below give T cell receptor beta chains drawn from one sample of a study of blood T cell repertoires in COVID-19. Here immunoSEQ multiplex PCR was the method, and the copy in TCRdb shows in-frame clones only, minus some. The sample comprises 130,000 to 150,000 clones, 70% to 80% of which are singletons, and 3% to 4.5% rests with the top ten. Material: peripheral blood. Receptors were obtained from a man in his fifties or sixties with acute or convalescent COVID-19. Both conserved end residues are part of each CDR3. A D gene is named only where the DNA matches it firmly. Only part of the rows carry a size: once, few, many, or a class if the clone is expanded.

v_gene	abundance	d_gene	j_gene	CDR3aa	CDR3nt
TRBV10-2	NA	TRBD2	TRBJ2-2	CASRDAGGGNTGELFF	TGCGCCAGCAGGGACGCTGGCGGGGGAAACACCGGGGAGCTGTTTTTT
TRBV6-6	NA	NA	TRBJ2-3	CASSYSDTKADTQYF	TGTGCCAGCAGTTACTCCGACACCAAGGCAGATACGCAGTATTTT
TRBV9	NA	TRBD1	TRBJ2-1	CASSPVPTGRAYNEQFF	TGTGCCAGCAGCCCTGTCCCGACAGGGCGGGCCTACAATGAGCAGTTCTTC
TRBV5-6	NA	NA	TRBJ1-6	CASSRDINSPLHF	TGTGCCAGCAGTCGGGACATCAATTCACCCCTCCACTTT
TRBV4-3	once	TRBD1	TRBJ1-6	CASSQDGTGSSYNSPLHF	TGCGCCAGCAGCCAAGATGGGACAGGGAGTTCCTATAATTCACCCCTCCACTTT
TRBV5-5	NA	TRBD2	TRBJ2-3	CASSLRGEVSDTQYF	TGTGCCAGCAGCTTGCGGGGGGAAGTTTCAGATACGCAGTATTTT
TRBV11-1	NA	NA	TRBJ1-1	CASSFLRNTEAFF	TGTGCCAGCAGCTTTCTCAGGAACACTGAAGCTTTCTTT
TRBV4-2	NA	NA	TRBJ1-2	CASSQELTATYGYTF	TGTGCCAGCAGCCAAGAGTTGACAGCTACCTATGGCTACACCTTC
TRBV10-2	NA	NA	TRBJ1-2	CASSENLNRRGYTF	TGCGCCAGCAGTGAAAACCTAAACCGGCGGGGCTACACCTTC
TRBV29-1	NA	NA	TRBJ2-5	CSVEAGTPMETQYF	TGCAGCGTTGAAGCGGGGACTCCTATGGAGACCCAGTACTTC
TRBV10-3	NA	NA	TRBJ1-6	CAISESPSGSSPLHF	TGTGCCATCAGTGAGTCGCCCTCGGGGTCTTCACCCCTCCACTTT
TRBV5-8	few	NA	TRBJ1-5	CASSPGGVMFQHF	TGTGCCAGCAGCCCTGGAGGGGTGATGTTCCAGCATTTT
TRBV6-5	NA	NA	TRBJ2-3	CASSSLPGADTQYF	TGTGCCAGCAGTTCTCTACCGGGGGCAGATACGCAGTATTTT
TRBV18	NA	NA	TRBJ2-5	CASSPGGQQETQYF	TGTGCCAGCTCACCAGGAGGACAGCAAGAGACCCAGTACTTC
TRBV4-3	NA	TRBD1	TRBJ2-7	CASSQGQGAGYEQYF	TGCGCCAGCAGCCAGGGACAGGGGGCGGGCTACGAGCAGTACTTC
TRBV12-3/TRBV12-4	NA	TRBD1	TRBJ1-5	CASSWDRDQPQHF	TGTGCCAGCAGTTGGGACAGAGATCAGCCCCAGCATTTT
TRBV9	NA	TRBD1	TRBJ2-7	CASSLQGAYEQYF	TGTGCCAGCAGTTTACAGGGGGCCTACGAGCAGTACTTC
TRBV6-1	NA	TRBD1	TRBJ1-5	CASSEQGGQPQHF	TGTGCCAGCAGTGAACAGGGGGGTCAGCCCCAGCATTTT
TRBV10-3	NA	NA	TRBJ2-3	CAIATTSTDTQYF	TGTGCCATCGCTACTACTAGCACAGATACGCAGTATTTT
TRBV5-1	NA	NA	TRBJ1-1	CASSSQGTEAFF	TGCGCCAGCAGCTCCCAGGGCACTGAAGCTTTCTTT
TRBV5-1	NA	NA	TRBJ2-7	CASSLDSPTYEQYF	TGCGCCAGCAGCTTGGACAGCCCGACCTACGAGCAGTACTTC
TRBV9	NA	NA	TRBJ2-3	CASSEQSTSTDTQYF	TGTGCCAGCAGCGAACAGAGTACTAGCACAGATACGCAGTATTTT
TRBV28	NA	TRBD2	TRBJ2-2	CASSKLAGGGSGELFF	TGTGCCAGCAGTAAACTAGCGGGAGGAGGGAGCGGGGAGCTGTTTTTT
TRBV18	NA	NA	TRBJ1-1	CASSPMVMDSEAFF	TGTGCCAGCTCCCCGATGGTAATGGACTCTGAAGCTTTCTTT